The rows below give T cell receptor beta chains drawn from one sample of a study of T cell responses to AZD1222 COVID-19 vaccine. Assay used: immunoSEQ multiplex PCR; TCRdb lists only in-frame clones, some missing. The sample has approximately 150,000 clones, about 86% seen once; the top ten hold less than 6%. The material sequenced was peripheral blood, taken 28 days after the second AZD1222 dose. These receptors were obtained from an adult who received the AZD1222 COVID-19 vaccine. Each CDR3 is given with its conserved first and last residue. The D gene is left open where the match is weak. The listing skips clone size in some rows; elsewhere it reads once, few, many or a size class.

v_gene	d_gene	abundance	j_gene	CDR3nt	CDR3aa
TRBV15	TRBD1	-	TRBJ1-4	TGTGCCACCAGCAGAGAGAGGGGGCGGAATGAAAAACTGTTTTTT	CATSRERGRNEKLFF
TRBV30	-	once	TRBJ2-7	TGTGCCTGGAGTGGCGGTATACTCTCCTACGAGCAGTACTTC	CAWSGGILSYEQYF
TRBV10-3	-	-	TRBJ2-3	TGTGCCATCAGTGAGTCGATTGGTGGCGGGGAGTCAGATACGCAGTATTTT	CAISESIGGGESDTQYF
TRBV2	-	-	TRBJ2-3	TGTGCCAGCAGCTGGGGGCCCACAGATACGCAGTATTTT	CASSWGPTDTQYF
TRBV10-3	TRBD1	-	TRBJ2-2	TGTGCCATCAGTAAGGGACAGGGGGGGACCGGGGAGCTGTTTTTT	CAISKGQGGTGELFF
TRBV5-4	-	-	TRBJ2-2	TGTGCCAGCAGCTGGGCTCATAGCGGTAACACCGGGGAGCTGTTTTTT	CASSWAHSGNTGELFF
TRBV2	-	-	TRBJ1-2	TGTGCCAGCAGTGAACGACAGATCTATGGCTACACCTTC	CASSERQIYGYTF
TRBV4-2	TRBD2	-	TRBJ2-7	TGTGCCAGCAGCCAAGTAGCCCAGCGGGGGGAATCCTACGAGCAGTACTTC	CASSQVAQRGESYEQYF
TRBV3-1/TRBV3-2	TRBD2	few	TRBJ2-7	TGTGCCAGCGGAAGACTAGCGGGAGAGGGTGAGCAGTACTTC	CASGRLAGEGEQYF
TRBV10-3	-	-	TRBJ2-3	TGTGCCATCAGTGAGCTCGGGGCGGGGCTTGGGACAGATACGCAGTATTTT	CAISELGAGLGTDTQYF
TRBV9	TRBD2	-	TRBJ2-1	TGTGCCAGCAGCGCCGAGCGGGGGGGCTACAATGAGCAGTTCTTC	CASSAERGGYNEQFF
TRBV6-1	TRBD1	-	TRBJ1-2	TGTGCCAGCAGTGAAGGACGGGACAGGGGTTACTCTATCTATGGCTACACCTTC	CASSEGRDRGYSIYGYTF
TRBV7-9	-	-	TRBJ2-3	TGTGCCAGCAGCTCCCTTGGGCGGAGCACAGATACGCAGTATTTT	CASSSLGRSTDTQYF
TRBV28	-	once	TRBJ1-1	TGTGCCAGCATCAAAGGGACTCCCACTGAAGCTTTCTTT	CASIKGTPTEAFF
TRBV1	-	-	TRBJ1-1	TGCACCAGCAGCCAAGATAGTATTAGGGGAATGAACACTGAAGCTTTCTTT	CTSSQDSIRGMNTEAFF
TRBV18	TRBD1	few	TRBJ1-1	TGTGCCAGCTCACCACTACAGGGGCGGTCCACTGAAGCTTTCTTT	CASSPLQGRSTEAFF
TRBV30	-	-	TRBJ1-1	TGTGCCTGGAGGACAGGCTCGAACACTGAAGCTTTCTTT	CAWRTGSNTEAFF
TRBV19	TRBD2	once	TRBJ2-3	TGTGCCAGTACCCCCCGGGCGGGAGTAGATACGCAGTATTTT	CASTPRAGVDTQYF
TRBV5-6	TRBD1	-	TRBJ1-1	TGTGCCAGCAGCTTGGGAGGACAGGGGGCGTACACTGAAGCTTTCTTT	CASSLGGQGAYTEAFF
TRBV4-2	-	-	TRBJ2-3	TGTGCCAGCAGCCATCAACAGGGGGGGGAGGTAGATACGCAGTATTTT	CASSHQQGGEVDTQYF
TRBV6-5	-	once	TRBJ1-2	TGTGCCAGCAGACTAACAGGGATTGACGGCTACACCTTC	CASRLTGIDGYTF
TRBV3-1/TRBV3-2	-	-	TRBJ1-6	TGTGCCAGCAGCCCCGGACAGCCCAATTCACCCCTCCACTTT	CASSPGQPNSPLHF
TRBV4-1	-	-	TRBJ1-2	TGCGCCAGCAGCCAAGATCTCTTTCTGACAGGTGTCTATGGCTACACCTTC	CASSQDLFLTGVYGYTF
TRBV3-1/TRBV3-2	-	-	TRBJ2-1	TGTGCCAGCAGCCAAACTACGACCTACAATGAGCAGTTCTTC	CASSQTTTYNEQFF
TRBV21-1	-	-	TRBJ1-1	TGTGCCAGCAGCGCACCGGGACAGTACACTGAAGCTTTCTTT	CASSAPGQYTEAFF
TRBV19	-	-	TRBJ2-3	TGTGCCAGTAGACGCGGGATAACCGCTAGCACAGATACGCAGTATTTT	CASRRGITASTDTQYF
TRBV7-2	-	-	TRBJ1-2	TGTGCCAGCAGCGTTGACAGCCTCTATGGCTACACCTTC	CASSVDSLYGYTF
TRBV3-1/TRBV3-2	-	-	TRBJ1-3	TGTGCCAGCAGCCAAGCTGGAAACACCATATATTTT	CASSQAGNTIYF
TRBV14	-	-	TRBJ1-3	TGTGCCAGCAAGCCGGTGGCCTCTGGAAACACCATATATTTT	CASKPVASGNTIYF
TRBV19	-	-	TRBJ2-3	TGTGCCAGTAGTATTGTTACAGGGATTTTCACAGATACGCAGTATTTT	CASSIVTGIFTDTQYF
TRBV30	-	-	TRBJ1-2	TGTGCCTGGACAGTCCCCAACGGCTATGGCTACACCTTC	CAWTVPNGYGYTF
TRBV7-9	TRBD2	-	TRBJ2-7	TGTGCCAGCAGCCGCACGGGACTAGCGGCTTCCTACGAGCAGTACTTC	CASSRTGLAASYEQYF
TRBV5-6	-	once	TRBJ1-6	TGTGCCAGCAGCTTGGCCGGGCAGGCCCGGAATTCACCCCTCCACTTT	CASSLAGQARNSPLHF
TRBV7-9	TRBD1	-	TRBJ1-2	TGTGCCAGCAGCTCGCCGGGACAGGGCTTTGGCTACACCTTC	CASSSPGQGFGYTF
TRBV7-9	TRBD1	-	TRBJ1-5	TGTGCCAGCAGCAGCATTTCAGGGGGTCTCGGCAATCAGCCCCAGCATTTT	CASSSISGGLGNQPQHF
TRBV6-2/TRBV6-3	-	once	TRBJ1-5	TGTGCCAGCAGTTATCGTGGGAATCAGCCCCAGCATTTT	CASSYRGNQPQHF
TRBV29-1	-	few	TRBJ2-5	TGCAGCGTTCTGGACCACGGAGAGACCCAGTACTTC	CSVLDHGETQYF
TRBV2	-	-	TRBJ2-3	TGTGCCAGCAGTGAAGTATTGAGCAGCTCGCAGTATTTT	CASSEVLSSSQYF
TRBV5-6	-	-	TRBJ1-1	TGTGCCAGCAGCCGCGGGGGGATCGAAGCTTTCTTT	CASSRGGIEAFF
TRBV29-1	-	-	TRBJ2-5	TGCAGCGTGACAGATGACAAAGAGACCCAGTACTTC	CSVTDDKETQYF
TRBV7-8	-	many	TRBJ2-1	TGTGCCAGCAGCTCCCTAGGTGGCAGGCGCAATGAGCAGTTCTTC	CASSSLGGRRNEQFF